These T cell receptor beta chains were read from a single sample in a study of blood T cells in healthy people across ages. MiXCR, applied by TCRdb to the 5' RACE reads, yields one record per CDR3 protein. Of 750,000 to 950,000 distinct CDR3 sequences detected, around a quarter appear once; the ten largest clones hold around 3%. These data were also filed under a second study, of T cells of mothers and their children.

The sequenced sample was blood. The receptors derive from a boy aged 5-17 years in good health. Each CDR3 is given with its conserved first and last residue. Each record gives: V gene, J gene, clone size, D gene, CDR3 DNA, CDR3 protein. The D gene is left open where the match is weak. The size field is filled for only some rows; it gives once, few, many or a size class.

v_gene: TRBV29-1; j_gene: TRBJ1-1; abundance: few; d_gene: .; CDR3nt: TGCAGCTCGGGACGGACGAACACTGAAGCTTTCTTT; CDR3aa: CSSGRTNTEAFF
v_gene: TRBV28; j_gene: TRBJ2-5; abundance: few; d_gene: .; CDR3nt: TGTGCCAGCACTCAATACAGGGCTCTAGAGACCCAGTACTTC; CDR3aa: CASTQYRALETQYF
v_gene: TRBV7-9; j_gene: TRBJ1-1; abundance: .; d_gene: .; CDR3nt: TGTGCCAGCATCGGGACCGCGCAATTAGACACTGAAGCTTTCTTT; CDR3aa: CASIGTAQLDTEAFF
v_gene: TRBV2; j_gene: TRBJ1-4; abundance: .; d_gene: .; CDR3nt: TGTGCCAGCAGTACCATCGGCGGGTCAAATGAAAAACTGTTTTTT; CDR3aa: CASSTIGGSNEKLFF
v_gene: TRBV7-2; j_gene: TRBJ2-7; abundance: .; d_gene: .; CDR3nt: TGTGCCAGCAGCTTAAACGTAGGCAAAGTATACGAGCAGTACTTC; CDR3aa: CASSLNVGKVYEQYF
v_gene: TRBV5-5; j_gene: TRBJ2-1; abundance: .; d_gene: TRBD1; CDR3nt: TGTGCCAGCAGCGAGAACAGGGGGCAGATTTCCTACAATGAGCAGTTCTTC; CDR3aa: CASSENRGQISYNEQFF
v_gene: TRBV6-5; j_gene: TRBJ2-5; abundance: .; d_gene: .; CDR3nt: TGTGCCAGCACTAGCCTGGGAGAGACCCAGTACTTC; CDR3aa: CASTSLGETQYF
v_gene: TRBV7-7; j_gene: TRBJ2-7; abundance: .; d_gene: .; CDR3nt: TGTGCCAGCAGCCCACAGATTTCGACGGCCACCTACGAGCAGTACTTC; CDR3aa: CASSPQISTATYEQYF
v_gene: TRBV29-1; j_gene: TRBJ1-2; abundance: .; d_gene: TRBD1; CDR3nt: TGCATTGCCCGGGACAGATCTTATGGCTACACCTTC; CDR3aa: CIARDRSYGYTF
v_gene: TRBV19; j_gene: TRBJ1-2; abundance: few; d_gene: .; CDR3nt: TGTGCCAGTATGGGCTCCAACTATGGCTACACCTTC; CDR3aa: CASMGSNYGYTF
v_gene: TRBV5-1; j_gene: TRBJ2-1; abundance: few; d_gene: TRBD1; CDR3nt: TGCGCCAGCACAAAGACAGGGGGGCTCCATGAGCAGTTCTTC; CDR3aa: CASTKTGGLHEQFF
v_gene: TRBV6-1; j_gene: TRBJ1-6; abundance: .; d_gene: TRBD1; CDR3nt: TGTGCCAGCACCTCCGGGGGACAGGGATCTCGGGCACCCCTCCACTTT; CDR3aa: CASTSGGQGSRAPLHF
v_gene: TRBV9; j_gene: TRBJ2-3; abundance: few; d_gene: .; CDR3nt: TGTGCCAGCAGCGTAGCTTTTTTCGTGGGTTCCGGCACAGATACGCAGTATTTT; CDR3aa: CASSVAFFVGSGTDTQYF
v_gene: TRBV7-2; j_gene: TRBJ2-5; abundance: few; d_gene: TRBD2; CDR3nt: TGTGCCAGCAGCAACGTATCAGCGGGGGAGACCCAGTACTTC; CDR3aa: CASSNVSAGETQYF
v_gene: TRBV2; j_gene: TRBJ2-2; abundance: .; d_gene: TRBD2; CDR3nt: TGTGCCAGCATTGGCGGGGGGCACCCCACCGGGGAGCTGTTTTTT; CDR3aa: CASIGGGHPTGELFF